This T cell receptor beta chain was profiled in a study of T cell responses to AZD1222 COVID-19 vaccine. Findings of the study overall: Receipt of two AZD1222 doses was followed by a rise in Spike-specific TCR breadth and depth. The sample set comprised mostly white British donors with more females, and clonal diversity was possibly underestimated.

This clone appeared once. Its antigen is as yet unknown. Here immunoSEQ multiplex PCR was the method, and the copy in TCRdb shows in-frame clones only, minus some. This sample has some 130,000 clones; roughly 88% occur once, and the top ten carry about 1.5%. J was trimmed by 3 bases and V by 5 bases; bases with no gene match: 7. CDR3 length: 15 residues. Per the germline V gene, CDR1 is SNHLY and CDR2 is FYNNEI. The clonotype was recovered from an adult in good health. J is TRBJ1-5 and V is TRBV2; 7 nucleotides line up with TRBD1. The specimen was peripheral blood, collected on day 0 of AZD1222 vaccination. The CDR3 reads CASSQDRVNNQPQHF. CDR3 nucleotides: TGTGCCAGCAGTCAAGACAGGGTGAACAATCAGCCCCAGCATTTT.